This T cell receptor (beta chain) was sequenced for a study of blood T cell repertoires in COVID-19. This table comes from immunoSEQ multiplex PCR, and its TCRdb copy is limited to in-frame clones, with some not included. Among roughly 250,000 clones listed, approximately 90% were seen once. V was cut by 3 bases and J by 8 bases, with 14 bases left in between. The CDR3 totals 14 residues. Germline V CDR1 and CDR2: MNHEY, SMNVEV (reference sequence). V usage is TRBV27 and J usage is TRBJ2-1; TRBD2 is a possible D gene (5 bases). The receptor was derived from a woman aged 18-29 years who had recovered from COVID-19. What was sequenced was PBMCs or T cells enriched from blood (not recorded which). The CDR3 sequence: CASSLVAFADEQFF. The DNA of the CDR3 is TGTGCCAGCAGTTTGGTAGCGTTTGCCGATGAGCAGTTCTTC.